These 3 T cell receptor beta chains share one sample of origin, sequenced in a study of glioma-infiltrating T cells. Amplification of TCR alpha and beta CDR3 regions from RNA used iRepertoire nested multiplex PCR. TCRdb used MiXCR to reprocess the multiplex PCR reads, holding one entry per CDR3 protein. This sample has about 94,000 distinct CDR3 sequences, with about 23% found just once. The sequencing sample was made of glioma tissue, nonneoplastic brain tissue, or PBMCs (not recorded which). The receptors come from a human donor with low-grade glioma or glioblastoma, undergoing nonglioma brain surgery, or in good health (not recorded which).

The CDR3 sequence: CASSGTHIYGYTF. The CDR3 DNA follows: TGTGCCAGCAGCGGGACTCATATCTATGGCTACACCTTC. The rearrangement joins TRBV2 to TRBJ1-2, with D tentatively TRBD1 (5 bases). The CDR3 has 13 residues. Per germline, CDR1 SNHLY and CDR2 FYNNEI. V gave up 6 bases and J gave up 4 bases, with 12 bases separating them.

To note about this clonotype: A much larger clone differs from this one at a single base, so this may be a read error. The chain carries TRBV4-1 and TRBJ2-7, with 8 bases fitting TRBD2. This CDR3 comprises 15 residues. CDR1 is MGHRA, CDR2 YSYEKL, per germline. CDR3: CVSSQGSGGRDEQYF. The CDR3 nucleotides are TGCGTCAGCAGCCAAGGAAGCGGGGGAAGGGACGAGCAGTACTTC.

This clonotype was seen repeatedly, ten times or more. The rearrangement uses TRBV3-1 and TRBJ1-2; possibly TRBD1 for D (6 bases). The V gene's germline CDR1 is LGHDT and CDR2 YNNKEL (reference sequence). The CDR3 runs 12 residues. Between the trimmed V and J ends, which lost 4 bases and 5 bases, there was a span of 8 bases. In DNA form, the CDR3 reads TGTGCCAGCAGCCGAGGGGGGTATGGCTACACCTTC. This gives the protein CASSRGGYGYTF.